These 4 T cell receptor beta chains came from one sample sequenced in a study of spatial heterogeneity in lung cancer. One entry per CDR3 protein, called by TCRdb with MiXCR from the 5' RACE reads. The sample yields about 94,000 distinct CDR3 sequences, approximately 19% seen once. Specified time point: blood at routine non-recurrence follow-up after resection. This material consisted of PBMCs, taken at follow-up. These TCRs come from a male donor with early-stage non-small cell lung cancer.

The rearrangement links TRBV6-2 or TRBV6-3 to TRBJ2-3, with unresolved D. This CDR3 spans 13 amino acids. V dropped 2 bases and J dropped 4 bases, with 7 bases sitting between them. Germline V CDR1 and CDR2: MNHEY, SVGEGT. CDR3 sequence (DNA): TGTGCCAGCAGTTACGCCTCGGCAGATACGCAGTATTTT. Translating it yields CASSYASADTQYF.

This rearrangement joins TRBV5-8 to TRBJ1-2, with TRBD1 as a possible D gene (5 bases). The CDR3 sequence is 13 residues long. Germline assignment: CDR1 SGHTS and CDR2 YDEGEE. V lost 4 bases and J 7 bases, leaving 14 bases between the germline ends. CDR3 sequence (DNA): TGTGCCAGCAGCCGAGGGACCGGTGCTGGCTACACCTTC. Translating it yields CASSRGTGAGYTF.

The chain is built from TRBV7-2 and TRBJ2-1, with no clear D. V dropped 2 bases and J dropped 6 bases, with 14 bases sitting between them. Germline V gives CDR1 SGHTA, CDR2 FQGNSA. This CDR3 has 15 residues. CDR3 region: CASSLQDRETNEQFF. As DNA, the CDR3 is TGTGCCAGCAGCTTACAAGATCGCGAAACCAATGAGCAGTTCTTC. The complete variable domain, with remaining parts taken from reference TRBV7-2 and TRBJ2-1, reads GAGVSQSPSNKVTEKGKDVELRCDPISGHTALYWYRQSLGQGLEFLIYFQGNSAPDKSGLPSDRFSAERTGGSVSTLTIQRTQQEDSAVYLCASSLQDRETNEQFFGPGTRLTVL.

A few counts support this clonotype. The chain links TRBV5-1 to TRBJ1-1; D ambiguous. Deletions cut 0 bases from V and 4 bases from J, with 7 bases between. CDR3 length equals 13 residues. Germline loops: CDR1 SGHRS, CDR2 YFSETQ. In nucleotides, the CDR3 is TGCGCCAGCAGCTTGGGAGGGCTCACTGAAGCTTTCTTT. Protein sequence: CASSLGGLTEAFF.